This T cell receptor beta chain emerged from a study of CD8+ T cells in alopecia areata. Treatment noted: oral pan-JAK inhibitor, 5-10 mg twice daily. On this clone: Other DNA sequences in this sample translate to the same CDR3.

Extracted from the samples, RNA was reverse transcribed into cDNA to serve as the sequencing template. Generated by immunoSEQ multiplex PCR, the TCRdb table keeps only in-frame clones and is missing some. The table has 250,000 to 350,000 clones, 60% seen once. This CDR3 region has 11 residues. V was cut by 7 bases and J by 2 bases, with 8 bases left in between. Germline values: CDR1 SQVTM, CDR2 ANQGSEA. Source: CD4+ T cells sorted from blood, taken at week 52, from a patient treated with tofacitinib. The receptor was isolated from a human donor with alopecia areata. This chain joins TRBV29-1 and TRBJ2-5; D possibly corresponds to TRBD1 (6 bases). CDR3 DNA: TGCAGCGGTGGACAGCAAGAGACCCAGTACTTC. This gives the protein CSGGQQETQYF.